These 21 T cell receptor beta chains share one sample of origin, sequenced in a study of OX40 agonist ivuxolimab in advanced cancers. Some clones are missing from TCRdb's copy, which holds only in-frame ones; the method was immunoSEQ multiplex PCR. The table has around 70,000 clones, about 93% seen once. The sequenced sample was CD4+ or CD8+ T cells sorted from blood, obtained in a trial of the OX40 agonist ivuxolimab. These receptors came from an adult with an advanced solid tumor such as melanoma, head and neck, liver or kidney cancer.

The chain carries TRBV7-9 and TRBJ1-2, with D perhaps matching TRBD1 (6 bases). This CDR3 comprises 12 residues. Trimming took 5 bases from V and 7 from J, leaving 11 bases between them. CDR1 and CDR2 from the germline V gene are SEHNR and FQNEAQ (reference sequence). In DNA form, the CDR3 reads TGTGCCAGCAGCGTGCGGACAGCTGGCTACACCTTC. Amino acids: CASSVRTAGYTF.

The rearrangement joins TRBV7-4 to TRBJ1-5; no clear D. The germline gives CDR1 SGHVT, CDR2 SQSDAQ. The CDR3 sequence is 10 residues long. V shed 5 bases and J shed 11 bases, with 7 bases lying between them. The CDR3 loop reads CASSPRAQHF. The CDR3 coding sequence is TGTGCCAGCAGCCCGAGGGCCCAGCATTTT.

This clone was found once. The V and J genes are TRBV11-2 and TRBJ2-7; TRBD1 aligns across 11 bases. The CDR3 contains 16 residues. V gave up 4 bases and J gave up 3 bases; unmatched junction bases: 8. Germline values: CDR1 SGHAT, CDR2 FQNNGV. In DNA form, the CDR3 reads TGTGCCAGCAGCTCCATTCCGGGACAGGGGGTCTACGAGCAGTACTTC. It encodes CASSSIPGQGVYEQYF.

The chain carries TRBV19 and TRBJ2-1; D is unclear. Germline lookup yields CDR1 LNHDA and CDR2 SQIVND (reference sequence). The V end was cut by 1 base, the J end by 0 bases, with 7 bases between. The CDR3 is made up of 15 amino acids. The CDR3 sequence is CASSIAGISYNEQFF. The CDR3 DNA sequence: TGTGCCAGTAGTATAGCTGGCATCTCCTACAATGAGCAGTTCTTC.

The CDR3 DNA reads as TGCGCCAGCAGCGCCGACCACCGGGACAGGGGGCAGTACGAGCAGTACTTC. It specifies CASSADHRDRGQYEQYF. The chain recombines TRBV5-1 with TRBJ2-7; 12 bases are shared with TRBD1. The CDR3 runs to 17 residues. Germline trimming cut 4 bases from V and 4 bases from J; bases unmatched to any gene: 12. CDR1 SGHRS and CDR2 YFSETQ come from the germline V gene.

This sequence joins TRBV15 and TRBJ1-5; 7 bases line up with TRBD1. Germline V CDR1 and CDR2: LNHNV, YYDKDF (reference sequence). The V gene end was trimmed by 3 bases and the J gene end by 4 bases; junction bases not matched to a gene: 9. The CDR3 consists of 16 residues. The CDR3 is CATSSGTEEVNQPQHF. The CDR3 DNA reads TGTGCCACCAGCAGCGGGACAGAAGAAGTTAATCAGCCCCAGCATTTT.

By sample fraction, this clone is medium-sized. Other DNA sequences in this sample translate to the same CDR3. This rearrangement joins TRBV7-8 to TRBJ2-7; D is ambiguous. Deletions cut 3 bases from V and 4 bases from J, with 13 bases between. The CDR3 totals 14 residues. CDR1 is SGHVS and CDR2 is FQNEAQ in the germline V gene. DNA of the CDR3: TGTGCCAGCAGCTTCCGTAGCCGGTCTTACGAGCAGTACTTC. Its translation is CASSFRSRSYEQYF.

V gene TRBV5-4 combines with J gene TRBJ1-2, with 9 bases that match TRBD1. This CDR3 spans 14 amino acids. V lost 2 bases, J lost 4 bases, and 3 bases stayed unmatched. Looked up from germline, CDR1 is SGHNT and CDR2 is YYREEE (reference sequence). In DNA, the CDR3 is TGTGCCAGCAGCTTCGGGACAGGGTCCTATGGCTACACCTTC. Translated: CASSFGTGSYGYTF.

J is TRBJ1-6 and V is TRBV5-1; 7 bases are a match to TRBD1. Germline CDR1 is SGHRS and CDR2 is YFSETQ. The CDR3 runs to 13 residues. J lost 7 bases, V lost 7 bases, and 5 bases had no gene match. This CDR3 is CASGAGGNSPLHF. In DNA, the CDR3 is TGCGCCAGCGGTGCAGGGGGGAATTCACCCCTCCACTTT.

The rearrangement links TRBV11-2 to TRBJ1-5, with 7 bases fitting TRBD1. The CDR3 spans 15 residues. The V and J ends lost 1 base and 2 bases, in that order; junction bases with no gene match: 2. Germline loops: CDR1 SGHAT, CDR2 FQNNGV. The CDR3 bases are TGTGCCAGCAGCTTAGGAACAGGGGGCAATCAGCCCCAGCATTTT. It is translated as CASSLGTGGNQPQHF.

V gene TRBV7-9 combines with J gene TRBJ2-7; 10 bases align to TRBD2. The CDR3 length is 16 residues. Germline V CDR1 and CDR2: SEHNR, FQNEAQ (reference sequence). The V and J ends lost 5 bases and 6 bases, in that order; junction bases with no gene match: 13. The CDR3 reads CASSPDTERGGREQYF. CDR3 coding DNA: TGTGCCAGCAGCCCCGACACGGAGCGGGGGGGCCGCGAGCAGTACTTC. Filled out from reference TRBV7-9 and TRBJ2-7, the complete variable domain reads DTGVSQNPRHKITKRGQNVTFRCDPISEHNRLYWYRQTLGQGPEFLTYFQNEAQLEKSRLLSDRFSAERPKGSFSTLEIQRTEQGDSAMYLCASSPDTERGGREQYFGPGTRLTVT.

The chain combines TRBV5-4 with TRBJ2-7, with 11 bases that match TRBD2. Germline CDR1 SGHNT, CDR2 YYREEE (reference sequence). The junction had 10 bases not matched to a gene; V was cut back by 0 bases and J by 2 bases. The CDR3 contains 18 residues. The CDR3 DNA sequence: TGTGCCAGCAGCTTGGTTACTAGCGGGGGATCCCCAGCCTACGAGCAGTACTTC. This translates into CASSLVTSGGSPAYEQYF.

The rearrangement uses TRBV6-1 and TRBJ1-1; D remains unclear. With 1 base removed from V and 1 base from J, the gap between germline ends came to 4 bases. There are 13 residues in the CDR3. From germline, CDR1 is MNHNS and CDR2 SASEGT. The DNA of the CDR3 is TGTGCCAGCAGTGAAGACAAGAACACTGAAGCTTTCTTT. Protein product: CASSEDKNTEAFF.

This chain links TRBV7-9 with TRBJ2-3, with D tentatively TRBD1 or TRBD2 (5 bases each). The V end was cut by 1 base, the J end by 6 bases, with 8 bases between. The CDR3 loop spans 13 amino acids. CDR1 is SEHNR, CDR2 FQNEAQ, per germline (reference sequence). For the CDR3, the DNA is TGTGCCAGCAGCTTAGTGGGGGTTGATACGCAGTATTTT. It is translated as CASSLVGVDTQYF.

The chain has TRBV25-1 and TRBJ2-7; 7 bases line up with TRBD1. CDR1 and CDR2 from the germline V gene are MGHDK and SYGVNS. The CDR3 sequence is 14 residues long. Trimming at V came to 4 bases and at J to 5 bases, leaving 8 bases not matched to a gene. The CDR3 loop reads CASSVTGEMHEQYF. CDR3 bases: TGTGCCAGCAGTGTTACAGGGGAAATGCACGAGCAGTACTTC.

The chain joins TRBV29-1 to TRBJ1-1; D is unresolved. The CDR3 has 11 residues. Per the germline V gene, CDR1 is SQVTM and CDR2 is ANQGSEA. Trimming took 3 bases from V and 10 from J, leaving 12 bases between them. CDR3 nucleotide sequence: TGCAGCGTTGAGGATGGGCGCGGAGCTTTCTTT. It is translated as CSVEDGRGAFF.

The V gene is TRBV9, the J gene TRBJ2-1; possible D gene TRBD1, 5 bases. Germline V gene sequence: CDR1 SGDLS, CDR2 YYNGEE. The V gene lost 4 bases and the J gene lost 2 bases, with 13 bases spanning the gap. The CDR3 contains 15 residues. The CDR3 sequence: CASSSRQKPYNEQFF. CDR3 DNA sequence: TGTGCCAGCAGCTCCAGACAGAAACCCTACAATGAGCAGTTCTTC.

The V call is TRBV9, the J call TRBJ2-7; D is undetermined. This CDR3 is built from 14 residues. The V gene lost 0 bases and the J gene lost 2 bases, with 9 bases spanning the gap. Germline CDR1 reads SGDLS; CDR2 reads YYNGEE. CDR3 protein: CASSVGGSAYEQYF. In nucleotides, the CDR3 is TGTGCCAGCAGCGTAGGGGGTAGTGCCTACGAGCAGTACTTC.

This clone was seen only once. The chain links TRBV9 to TRBJ2-1, with 9 bases matching TRBD2. V shed 3 bases, J shed 8 bases, and the junction held 9 bases outside the gene matches. Per germline, CDR1 SGDLS and CDR2 YYNGEE. This CDR3 is 15 amino acids long. CDR3 nucleotides: TGTGCCAGCAGCGCAAGCGGGGGGCCGCACCATGAGCAGTTCTTC. Residues: CASSASGGPHHEQFF.

The chain carries TRBV11-3 and TRBJ2-3; D not certain. CDR3 length: 13 amino acids. Germline V gene lookup returns CDR1 SGHNT and CDR2 YENEEA. Trimming took 0 bases from V and 6 from J, leaving 7 bases between them. The CDR3 reads CASSLDNDDTQYF. CDR3 sequence (DNA): TGTGCCAGCAGCTTAGATAACGACGATACGCAGTATTTT.

This clone was recorded once. The CDR3 nucleotides are TGTGCCACCGTTAGCGGGGGCGCAAACAATGAGCAGTTCTTC. Translated, it gives CATVSGGANNEQFF. This chain joins TRBV5-4 and TRBJ2-1; 9 bases align to TRBD2. In germline, CDR1 is SGHNT, CDR2 YYREEE (reference sequence). After removal of 9 bases from V and 5 bases from J, the junction contained 9 bases not matched to a gene. The CDR3 covers 14 residues.